This T cell receptor beta chain is from a study of CD4 T cells in relation to SARS-CoV-2 and coronaviruses. Broader study findings: No crossreactivity against non-spike viral proteins was tested here.

Unexposed donor CD4+ T cells date from about 2011-2019, before the COVID-19 pandemic. Naive and memory CD4+ T cells were separated from cryopreserved PBMCs. This clone has just one count. Antigen unknown. Libraries were prepared by immunoSEQ multiplex PCR; TCRdb keeps only in-frame clonotypes and omits some of them. The repertoire consists of about 59,000 clones, with roughly 90% occurring once and the leading ten covering 1.3% to 1.5%. Sequencing was done on a sample of memory CD4+ T cells from PBMCs. The TCR originated in a human donor in good health.

The CDR3 region is CASSYDRVMGREQYF. The CDR3 DNA sequence: TGTGCCAGCAGCTACGATAGGGTTATGGGACGCGAGCAGTACTTC. The chain joins TRBV5-8 to TRBJ2-7; D could derive from TRBD1 or TRBD2 (5 bases each). Germline V gene sequence: CDR1 SGHTS, CDR2 YDEGEE. The CDR3 runs to 15 residues. Trimming removed 3 bases at V and 6 bases at J, with 19 bases between.